Below are 18 T cell receptor beta chains sequenced from a single sample in a study of breast tumors, draining lymph nodes, adjacent tissues. Samples came from axillary lymph nodes draining the breast cancer. One entry per CDR3 protein results from TCRdb running MiXCR on the multiplex PCR reads. This sample carries around 130,000 distinct CDR3 sequences, about 20% of them seen once, and the ten largest clones take roughly 3.5%. The sequenced material came from axillary lymph node tissue. The receptors were sampled from a female donor with breast cancer. Some clones in this sample may be carry-over from other donors' samples.

In its sample, this clonotype was seen many times. The V and J genes are TRBV4-2 and TRBJ2-5; tentatively, D is TRBD2 (6 bases). V was shortened by 1 base and J by 5 bases, with 11 bases between the two germline ends. Germline CDR1 and CDR2: LGHNA and YNFKEQ. The CDR3 is 14 amino acids. The CDR3 DNA reads TGTGCCAGCAGCCAAGCCGGGGGAGTGGAGACCCAGTACTTC. Its translation is CASSQAGGVETQYF.

This clonotype was seen ten or more times. The limits of the CDR3 on the DNA are not certain, so only TCRdb's listed CDR3 is given. V usage is TRBV27 and J usage is TRBJ2-7. Including both end residues, the CDR3 is 13 amino acids long. From germline, CDR1 is MNHEY and CDR2 SMNVEV (reference sequence). The CDR3 protein is CASSSSNYYEQYF.

J is TRBJ1-1 and V is TRBV12-3 or TRBV12-4; D might be TRBD1 (5 bases). The ends were cut back, 3 bases at V and 0 bases at J, with 8 bases in the middle. The CDR3 spans 14 residues. This CDR3 is CASSLGRVNTEAFF. CDR3 sequence (DNA): TGTGCCAGCAGTTTGGGCAGGGTGAACACTGAAGCTTTCTTT.

Many counts were recorded for this clonotype. The chain combines TRBV5-1 with TRBJ1-4; unclear D gene. Germline assignment: CDR1 SGHRS and CDR2 YFSETQ. CDR3 size: 14 residues. With 0 bases removed from V and 5 bases from J, the gap between germline ends came to 8 bases. The CDR3 loop is CASSLGSRNEKLFF. The CDR3 bases are TGCGCCAGCAGCTTGGGGAGTAGGAATGAAAAACTGTTTTTT.

The chain employs TRBV28 and TRBJ2-5; D call uncertain. The CDR3 length is 10 residues. The V end was cut by 7 bases, the J end by 4 bases, with 4 bases between. Germline V gene sequence: CDR1 MDHEN, CDR2 SYDVKM. The CDR3 nucleotides read TGTGCCAGCAAAAGAGAGACCCAGTACTTC. This codes for CASKRETQYF. Full variable domain (missing parts from reference TRBV28 and TRBJ2-5): DVKVTQSSRYLVKRTGEKVFLECVQDMDHENMFWYRQDPGLGLRLIYFSYDVKMKEKGDIPEGYSVSREKKERFSLILESASTNQTSMYLCASKRETQYFGPGTRLLVL.

This clonotype has a count of ten or more. The chain employs TRBV20-1 and TRBJ2-3, with D perhaps TRBD1 or TRBD2 (7 bases each). The V end was cut by 5 bases, the J end by 4 bases, with 16 bases between. This CDR3 contains 14 residues. The V gene's germline CDR1 is DFQATT and CDR2 SNEGSKA (reference sequence). The CDR3 DNA follows: TGCAGTGCTGAGCCAGGGGGGGGCCCAGATACGCAGTATTTT. Its protein is CSAEPGGGPDTQYF.

The chain has TRBV6-1 and TRBJ2-2; D is uncertain. V lost 1 base to trimming and J lost 4 bases, with 4 bases between them. CDR1 is MNHNS, CDR2 SASEGT, per germline. The CDR3 is 13 amino acids. The CDR3 DNA sequence: TGTGCCAGCAGTGAAGACTGCACCGGGGAGCTGTTTTTT. This translates into CASSEDCTGELFF.

This clonotype was counted at least ten times. The chain joins TRBV7-9 to TRBJ2-7; D call uncertain. The germline V gene encodes CDR1 SEHNR and CDR2 FQNEAQ (reference sequence). This CDR3 region has 10 residues. V was cut by 5 bases and J by 2 bases, with 1 base left in between. The CDR3 sequence is CASSAYEQYF. The CDR3 coding sequence is TGTGCCAGCAGCGCCTACGAGCAGTACTTC.

A remark on this clonotype: The junction shows a germline mismatch at one end, possibly a read error. The CDR3 nucleotides read TGCAGTGCCGTGGAGTTCCCTCTAGGGACTAGCGGGGTGACCCAATACTTC. Its translation: CSAVEFPLGTSGVTQYF. The V and J genes are TRBV20-1 and TRBJ2-5; the match to TRBD2 covers 13 bases. The CDR3 covers 17 residues. Germline V gene lookup returns CDR1 DFQATT and CDR2 SNEGSKA (reference sequence).

This chain uses TRBV18 with TRBJ2-3; D may be TRBD2 (5 bases). The CDR3 extends over 14 amino acids. V shed 0 bases and J shed 3 bases, with 7 bases lying between them. Germline lookup yields CDR1 KGHSH and CDR2 LQKENI. CDR3 DNA: TGTGCCAGCTCACCACCCCGGGGTACAGATACGCAGTATTTT. Encoded protein: CASSPPRGTDTQYF.

As for this clonotype: A much larger clone is a single base away; this may be a read error. The chain combines TRBV5-4 with TRBJ2-5; no definite D call. Trimming removed 2 bases at V and 1 base at J, with 12 bases between. The CDR3 spans 15 residues. Germline CDR1 reads SGHNT; CDR2 reads YYREEE (reference sequence). CDR3 amino acids: CASSFGIRPQETQYF. The CDR3 bases are TGTGCCAGCAGCTTCGGTATCAGACCCCAAGAGACCCAGTACTTC.

This clonotype was recorded at least ten times. V and J are TRBV7-9 and TRBJ2-7, with TRBD1 matching over 7 bases. V lost 1 base to trimming and J lost 1 base; unmatched junction nucleotides: 4. Germline values: CDR1 SEHNR, CDR2 FQNEAQ (reference sequence). This CDR3 has 15 amino acids. CDR3 DNA sequence: TGTGCCAGCAGCTTAGAGGACAGGCAATCCTACGAGCAGTACTTC. Translated, it gives CASSLEDRQSYEQYF. The full variable domain, rest sourced from reference TRBV7-9 and TRBJ2-7, is DTGVSQNPRHKITKRGQNVTFRCDPISEHNRLYWYRQTLGQGPEFLTYFQNEAQLEKSRLLSDRFSAERPKGSFSTLEIQRTEQGDSAMYLCASSLEDRQSYEQYFGPGTRLTVT.

Remarks on this clonotype: One junction end does not reproduce the germline sequence, and a read error may be involved. The chain employs TRBV7-9 and TRBJ2-6, with D perhaps matching TRBD1 (5 bases). Per the germline V gene, CDR1 is SEHNR and CDR2 is FQNEAQ (reference sequence). The CDR3 is 16 residues long. CDR3 in DNA: TGTGCCAGCAGCTTATTGGGGCGCTCTGGGGCCAACGTCCTGGCTTTC. Translation gives CASSLLGRSGANVLAF.

This clonotype occurred a few times. CDR3 sequence: CASRGTGGISNTGELFF. Written as DNA, the CDR3 is TGTGCCAGCAGGGGGACAGGGGGAATCTCAAACACCGGGGAGCTGTTTTTT. The chain recombines TRBV2 with TRBJ2-2; 11 bases line up with TRBD1. Germline V gene sequence: CDR1 SNHLY, CDR2 FYNNEI. V dropped 6 bases and J dropped 2; count of bases not matched to a gene: 8. This CDR3 is built from 17 residues.

V and J are TRBV6-5 and TRBJ2-6, with D possibly TRBD2 on 5 matching bases. V lost 6 bases to trimming and J lost 0 bases, with 18 bases between them. There are 18 residues in the CDR3. Germline values: CDR1 MNHEY, CDR2 SVGAGI. The CDR3 sequence is CASRYGGFGTSGANVLTF. The CDR3 DNA reads TGTGCCAGCAGATACGGCGGGTTTGGCACCTCTGGGGCCAACGTCCTGACTTTC.

This clonotype has ten or more counts. The chain employs TRBV7-9 and TRBJ1-4, with a possible D match to TRBD1 (6 bases). V shed 0 bases and J shed 7 bases, with 12 bases lying between them. The CDR3 covers 15 residues. Germline CDR1 reads SEHNR; CDR2 reads FQNEAQ (reference sequence). This CDR3 reads CASSLARGALEKLFF. The CDR3 DNA reads as TGTGCCAGCAGCTTAGCGAGGGGGGCGCTTGAAAAACTGTTTTTT.

In this sample, this clonotype turned up many times. The rearrangement links TRBV15 to TRBJ2-5; 7 bases map to TRBD1. Looked up from germline, CDR1 is LNHNV and CDR2 is YYDKDF (reference sequence). Losses at the gene ends were 3 bases for V and 5 bases for J; bases not matched to a gene: 6. The CDR3 totals 14 residues. CDR3 sequence reads: CATSRTGPGETQYF. The CDR3 nucleotides are TGTGCCACCAGCAGGACAGGGCCGGGTGAGACCCAGTACTTC.

With regard to this clonotype: A single base separates this from a much larger clone, so it may be a read error. The J gene is TRBJ1-3, the V gene TRBV3-1; no definite D call. The CDR3 sequence is 13 residues long. Germline lookup yields CDR1 LGHDT and CDR2 YNNKEL (reference sequence). CDR3 sequence reads: CAGSPKAGNTIYF. CDR3 in DNA: TGTGCCGGCAGCCCGAAAGCTGGAAACACCATATATTTT.